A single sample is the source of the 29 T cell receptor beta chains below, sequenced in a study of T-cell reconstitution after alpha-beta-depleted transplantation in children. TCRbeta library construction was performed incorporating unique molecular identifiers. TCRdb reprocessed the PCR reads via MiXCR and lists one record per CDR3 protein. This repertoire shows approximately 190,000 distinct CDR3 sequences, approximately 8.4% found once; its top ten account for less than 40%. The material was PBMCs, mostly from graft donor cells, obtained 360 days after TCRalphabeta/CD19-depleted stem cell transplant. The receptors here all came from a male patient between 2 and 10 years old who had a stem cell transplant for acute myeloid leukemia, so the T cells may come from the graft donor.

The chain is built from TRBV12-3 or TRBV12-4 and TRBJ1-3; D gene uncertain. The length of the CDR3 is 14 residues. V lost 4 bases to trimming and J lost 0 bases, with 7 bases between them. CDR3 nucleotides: TGTGCCAGCAGTTCTTGGGACTCTGGAAACACCATATATTTT. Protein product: CASSSWDSGNTIYF.

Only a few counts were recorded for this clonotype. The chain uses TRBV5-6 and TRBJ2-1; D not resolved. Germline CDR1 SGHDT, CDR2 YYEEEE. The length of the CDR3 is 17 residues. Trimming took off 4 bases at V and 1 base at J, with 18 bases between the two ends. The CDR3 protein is CASSQTTTQRSYNEQFF. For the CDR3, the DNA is TGTGCCAGCAGCCAAACCACCACACAGCGATCCTACAATGAGCAGTTCTTC.

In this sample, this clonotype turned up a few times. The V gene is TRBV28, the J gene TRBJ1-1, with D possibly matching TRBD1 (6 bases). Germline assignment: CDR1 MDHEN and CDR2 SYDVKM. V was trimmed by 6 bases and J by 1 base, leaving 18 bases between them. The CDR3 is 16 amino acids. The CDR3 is CASSPPHGQRNTEAFF. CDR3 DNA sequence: TGTGCCAGCAGCCCCCCTCACGGACAGCGGAACACTGAAGCTTTCTTT.

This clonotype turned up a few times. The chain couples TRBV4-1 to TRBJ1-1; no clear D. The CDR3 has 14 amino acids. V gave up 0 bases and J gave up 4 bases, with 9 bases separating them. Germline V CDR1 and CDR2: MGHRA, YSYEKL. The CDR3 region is CASSQDGVFTEAFF. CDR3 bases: TGCGCCAGCAGCCAAGATGGGGTATTCACTGAAGCTTTCTTT.

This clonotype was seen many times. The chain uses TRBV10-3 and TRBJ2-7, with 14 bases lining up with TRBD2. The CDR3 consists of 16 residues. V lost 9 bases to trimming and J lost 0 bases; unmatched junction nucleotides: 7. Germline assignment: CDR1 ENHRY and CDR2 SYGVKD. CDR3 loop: CAISRGLAGGSYEQYF. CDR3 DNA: TGTGCCATTTCGCGCGGACTAGCGGGAGGCTCCTACGAGCAGTACTTC.

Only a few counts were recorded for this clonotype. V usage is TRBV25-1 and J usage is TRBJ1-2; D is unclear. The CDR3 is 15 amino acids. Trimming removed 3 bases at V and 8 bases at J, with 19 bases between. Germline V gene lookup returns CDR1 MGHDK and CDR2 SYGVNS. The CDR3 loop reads CASSDPRFYYGGYTF. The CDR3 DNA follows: TGTGCCAGCAGTGACCCTCGATTCTACTATGGGGGCTACACCTTC.

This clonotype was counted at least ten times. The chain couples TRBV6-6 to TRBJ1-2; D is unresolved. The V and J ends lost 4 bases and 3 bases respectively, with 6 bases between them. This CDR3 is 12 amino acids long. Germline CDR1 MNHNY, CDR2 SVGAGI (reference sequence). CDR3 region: CASSSWDYGYTF. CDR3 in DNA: TGTGCCAGCAGTTCTTGGGACTATGGCTACACCTTC.

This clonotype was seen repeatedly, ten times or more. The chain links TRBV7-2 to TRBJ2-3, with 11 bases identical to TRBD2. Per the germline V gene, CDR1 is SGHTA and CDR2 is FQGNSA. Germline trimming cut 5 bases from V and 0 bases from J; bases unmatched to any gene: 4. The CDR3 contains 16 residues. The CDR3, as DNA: TGTGCCAGCAGCCTAAGACTAGCGGGAAGCACAGATACGCAGTATTTT. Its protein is CASSLRLAGSTDTQYF.

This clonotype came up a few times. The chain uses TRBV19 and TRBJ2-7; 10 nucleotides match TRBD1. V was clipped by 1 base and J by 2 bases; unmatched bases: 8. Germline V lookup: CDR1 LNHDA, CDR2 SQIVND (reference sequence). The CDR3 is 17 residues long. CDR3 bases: TGTGCCAGTAGTATAGCCAGGTGGGACAGGGGTCCCTACGAGCAGTACTTC. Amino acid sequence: CASSIARWDRGPYEQYF.

In nucleotides, the CDR3 is TGTGCCAGCAGTTTTAGCAGGAACACCGGGGAGCTGTTTTTT. It specifies CASSFSRNTGELFF. The chain links TRBV27 to TRBJ2-2; D is unresolved. The germline V gene has CDR1 MNHEY and CDR2 SMNVEV (reference sequence). The V end lost 3 bases, the J end lost 1 base, and 6 bases lay between the germline ends. The CDR3 spans 14 residues.

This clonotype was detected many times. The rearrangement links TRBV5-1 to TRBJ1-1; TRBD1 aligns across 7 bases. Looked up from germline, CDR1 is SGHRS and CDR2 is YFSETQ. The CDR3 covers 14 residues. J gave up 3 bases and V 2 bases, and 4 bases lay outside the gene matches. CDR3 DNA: TGCGCCAGCAGCTTCGCCAGGGGGGACACTGAAGCTTTCTTT. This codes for CASSFARGDTEAFF.

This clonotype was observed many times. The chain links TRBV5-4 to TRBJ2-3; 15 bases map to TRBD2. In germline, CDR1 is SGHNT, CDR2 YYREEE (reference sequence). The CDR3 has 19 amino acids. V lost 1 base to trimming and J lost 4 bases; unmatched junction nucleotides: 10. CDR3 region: CASSLLRTSGRAAADTQYF. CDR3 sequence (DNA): TGTGCCAGCAGCTTGCTCAGGACTAGCGGGAGGGCCGCGGCAGATACGCAGTATTTT.

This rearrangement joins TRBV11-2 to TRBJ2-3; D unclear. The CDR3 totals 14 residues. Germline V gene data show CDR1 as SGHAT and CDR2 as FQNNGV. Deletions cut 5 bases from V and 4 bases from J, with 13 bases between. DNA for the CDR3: TGTGCCAGCAGCCCCACGGACGGGTCAGATACGCAGTATTTT. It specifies CASSPTDGSDTQYF.

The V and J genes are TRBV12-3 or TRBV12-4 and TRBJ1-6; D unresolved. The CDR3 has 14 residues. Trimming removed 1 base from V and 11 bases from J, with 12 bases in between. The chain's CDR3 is CASSLERVGAPLHF. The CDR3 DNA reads TGTGCCAGCAGTTTAGAGAGGGTGGGAGCACCCCTCCACTTT.

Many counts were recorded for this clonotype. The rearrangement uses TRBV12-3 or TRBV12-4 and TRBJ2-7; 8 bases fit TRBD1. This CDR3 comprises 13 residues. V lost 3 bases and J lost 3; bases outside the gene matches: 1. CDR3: CASSFGQGYEQYF. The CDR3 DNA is TGTGCCAGCAGTTTCGGACAGGGCTACGAGCAGTACTTC.

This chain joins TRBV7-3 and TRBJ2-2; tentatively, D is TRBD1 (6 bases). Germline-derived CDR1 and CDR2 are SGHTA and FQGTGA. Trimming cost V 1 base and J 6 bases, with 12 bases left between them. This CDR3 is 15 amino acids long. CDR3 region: CASSLKGVEAGELFF. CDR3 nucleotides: TGTGCCAGCAGCTTAAAGGGGGTCGAAGCCGGGGAGCTGTTTTTT.

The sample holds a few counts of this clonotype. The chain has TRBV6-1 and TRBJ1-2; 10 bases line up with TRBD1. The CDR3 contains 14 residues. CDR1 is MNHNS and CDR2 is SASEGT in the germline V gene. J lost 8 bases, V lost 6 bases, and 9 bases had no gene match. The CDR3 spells CASRWTGGRQGYTF. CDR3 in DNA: TGTGCCAGCAGGTGGACAGGGGGGAGGCAGGGCTACACCTTC.

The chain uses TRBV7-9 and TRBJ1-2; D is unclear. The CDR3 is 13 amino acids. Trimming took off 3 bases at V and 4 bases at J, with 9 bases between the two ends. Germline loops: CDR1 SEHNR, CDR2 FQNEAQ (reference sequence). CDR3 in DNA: TGTGCCAGCAGCTTGGACGGAATCTATGGCTACACCTTC. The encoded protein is CASSLDGIYGYTF.

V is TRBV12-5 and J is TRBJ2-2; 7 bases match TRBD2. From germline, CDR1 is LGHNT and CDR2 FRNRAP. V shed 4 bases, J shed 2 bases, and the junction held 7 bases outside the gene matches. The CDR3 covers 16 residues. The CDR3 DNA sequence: TGTGCTAGTGGTTCCACCCAGCGGGATAACACCGGGGAGCTGTTTTTT. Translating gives CASGSTQRDNTGELFF.

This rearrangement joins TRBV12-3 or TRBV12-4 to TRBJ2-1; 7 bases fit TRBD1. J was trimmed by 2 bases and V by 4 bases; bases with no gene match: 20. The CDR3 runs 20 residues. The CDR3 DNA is TGTGCCAGCAGTTCCATATCCGCCACAAGGGACAGCCCAACCTACAATGAGCAGTTCTTC. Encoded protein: CASSSISATRDSPTYNEQFF.

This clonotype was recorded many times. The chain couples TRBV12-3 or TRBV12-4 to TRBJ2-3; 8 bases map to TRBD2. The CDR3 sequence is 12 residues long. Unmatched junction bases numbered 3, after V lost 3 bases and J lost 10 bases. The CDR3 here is CASSLEAGAQYF. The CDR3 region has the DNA TGTGCCAGCAGTTTGGAAGCGGGGGCGCAGTATTTT.

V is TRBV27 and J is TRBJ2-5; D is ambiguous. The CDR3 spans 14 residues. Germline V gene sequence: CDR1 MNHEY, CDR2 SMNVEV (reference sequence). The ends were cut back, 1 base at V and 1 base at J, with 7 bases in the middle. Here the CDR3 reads CASSLLDRQETQYF. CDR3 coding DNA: TGTGCCAGCAGTTTATTGGACCGCCAAGAGACCCAGTACTTC.

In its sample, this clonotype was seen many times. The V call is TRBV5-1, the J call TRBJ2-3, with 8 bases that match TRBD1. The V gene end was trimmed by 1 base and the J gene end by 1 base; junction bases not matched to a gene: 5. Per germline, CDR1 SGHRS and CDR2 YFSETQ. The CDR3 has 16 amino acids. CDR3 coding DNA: TGCGCCAGCAGCTTGCAGGGGGCGATGGGCACAGATACGCAGTATTTT. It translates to CASSLQGAMGTDTQYF.

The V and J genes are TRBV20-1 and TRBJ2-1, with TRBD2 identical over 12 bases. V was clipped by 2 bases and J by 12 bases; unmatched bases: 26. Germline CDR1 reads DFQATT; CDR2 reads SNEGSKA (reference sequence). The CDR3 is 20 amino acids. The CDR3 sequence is CSARRSSGGVTINEFLGQFF. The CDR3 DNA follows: TGCAGTGCTAGAAGGTCTAGCGGGGGGGTAACAATCAATGAGTTCTTAGGGCAGTTCTTC.

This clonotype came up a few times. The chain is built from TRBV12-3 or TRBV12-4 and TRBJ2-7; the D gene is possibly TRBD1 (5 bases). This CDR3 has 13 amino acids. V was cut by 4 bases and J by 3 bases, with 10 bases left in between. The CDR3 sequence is CASSYRINYEQYF. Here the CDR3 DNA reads TGTGCCAGCAGTTACAGGATTAACTACGAGCAGTACTTC.

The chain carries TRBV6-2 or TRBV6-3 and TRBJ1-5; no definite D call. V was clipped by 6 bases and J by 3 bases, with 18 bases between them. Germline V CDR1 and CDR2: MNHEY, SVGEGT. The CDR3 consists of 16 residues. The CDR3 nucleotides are TGTGCCAGCAGCCTGGACGGCCTTCGCCCCAATCAGCCCCAGCATTTT. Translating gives CASSLDGLRPNQPQHF.

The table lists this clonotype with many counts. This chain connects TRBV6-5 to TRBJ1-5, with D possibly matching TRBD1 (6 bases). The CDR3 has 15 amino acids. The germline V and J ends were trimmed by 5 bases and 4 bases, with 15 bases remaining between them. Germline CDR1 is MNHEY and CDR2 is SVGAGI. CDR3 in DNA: TGTGCCAGCAGTAGCAAACAGGGTGAGAATCAGCCCCAGCATTTT. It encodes CASSSKQGENQPQHF.

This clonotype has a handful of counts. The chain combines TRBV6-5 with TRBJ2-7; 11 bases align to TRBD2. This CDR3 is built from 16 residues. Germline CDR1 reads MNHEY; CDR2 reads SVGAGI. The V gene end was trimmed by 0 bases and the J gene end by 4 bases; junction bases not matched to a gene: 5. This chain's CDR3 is CASSYSGTSGPYEQYV. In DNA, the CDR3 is TGTGCCAGCAGTTACTCGGGGACTAGCGGTCCTTACGAGCAGTACGTC.

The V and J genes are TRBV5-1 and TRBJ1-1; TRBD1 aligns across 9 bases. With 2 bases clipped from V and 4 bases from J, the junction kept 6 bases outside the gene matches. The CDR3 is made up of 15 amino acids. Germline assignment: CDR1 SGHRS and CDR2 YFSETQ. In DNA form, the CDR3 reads TGCGCCAGCAGCTTCTACAGGGGGCCGGGCACTGAAGCTTTCTTT. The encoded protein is CASSFYRGPGTEAFF. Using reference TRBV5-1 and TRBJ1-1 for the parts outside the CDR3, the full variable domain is KAGVTQTPRYLIKTRGQQVTLSCSPISGHRSVSWYQQTPGQGLQFLFEYFSETQRNKGNFPGRFSGRQFSNSRSEMNVSTLELGDSALYLCASSFYRGPGTEAFFGQGTRLTVV.